These 21 T cell receptor beta chains were sequenced from one sample in a study of response to subunit inactivated influenza vaccine. TCRdb re-called the RT-PCR reads with MiXCR, one entry per CDR3 protein. The sample records about 580,000 distinct CDR3 sequences, 11% to 15% being singletons. Sequences were derived from PBMCs from blood, sampled 12 days after vaccination. The receptors shown here come from a man between 50 and 59 years old who received an inactivated influenza vaccine.

This clonotype was counted only a few times. The rearrangement links TRBV4-3 to TRBJ2-7, with D unclear. The germline V and J ends were trimmed by 0 bases and 3 bases, with 15 bases remaining between them. The CDR3 is 16 amino acids. Germline loops: CDR1 LGHNA, CDR2 YSLEER. CDR3 loop: CASSQDPSPSIYEQYF. The CDR3 coding sequence is TGCGCCAGCAGCCAAGATCCATCCCCATCAATCTACGAGCAGTACTTC.

V gene TRBV6-5 combines with J gene TRBJ2-7; TRBD1 matches 9 bases. This CDR3 comprises 15 residues. J was trimmed by 4 bases and V by 2 bases; bases with no gene match: 6. Looked up from germline, CDR1 is MNHEY and CDR2 is SVGAGI. CDR3 coding DNA: TGTGCCAGCAGTTACGCCGGGACAGGGCCTTACGAGCAGTACTTC. Its protein is CASSYAGTGPYEQYF.

V and J are TRBV29-1 and TRBJ2-5; 7 bases are shared with TRBD2. The V and J ends lost 8 bases and 3 bases, in that order; junction bases with no gene match: 9. The CDR3 loop spans 13 amino acids. Germline V gene lookup returns CDR1 SQVTM and CDR2 ANQGSEA. The CDR3 region has the DNA TGCAGCATCGTGGGTGCGGGAGAAGAGACCCAGTACTTC. Residues: CSIVGAGEETQYF.

This clonotype was detected ten times or more. V usage is TRBV28 and J usage is TRBJ2-5; 11 positions agree with TRBD1. Germline V gene data show CDR1 as MDHEN and CDR2 as SYDVKM. The CDR3 consists of 19 residues. The junction had 19 bases not matched to a gene; V was cut back by 6 bases and J by 4 bases. The CDR3 here is CASSNDSGTGGHSVETQYF. CDR3 coding DNA: TGTGCCAGCAGCAACGATTCCGGGACAGGGGGACACTCTGTAGAGACCCAGTACTTC.

This clonotype was seen a few times. The rearrangement uses TRBV20-1 and TRBJ1-6, with 9 bases identical to TRBD1. V dropped 0 bases and J dropped 10; count of bases not matched to a gene: 4. The CDR3 is made up of 14 amino acids. Germline V CDR1 and CDR2: DFQATT, SNEGSKA (reference sequence). CDR3 sequence: CSARDSTGGSPLHF. The CDR3 DNA is TGCAGTGCTAGAGACTCGACAGGGGGGTCACCCCTCCACTTT.

This clonotype was seen a few times. This rearrangement joins TRBV6-1 to TRBJ1-3; D is possibly TRBD1 (5 bases). V shed 6 bases and J shed 0 bases, with 12 bases lying between them. Germline V lookup: CDR1 MNHNS, CDR2 SASEGT. The CDR3 runs 15 residues. In nucleotides, the CDR3 is TGTGCCAGCAGCCTCGGACACTACTCTGGAAACACCATATATTTT. Its translation is CASSLGHYSGNTIYF.

This chain uses TRBV20-1 with TRBJ2-7; either TRBD1 or TRBD2 may fit D (5 bases each). The V end was cut by 6 bases, the J end by 3 bases, with 18 bases between. CDR3 length: 14 residues. CDR1 and CDR2 from the germline V gene are DFQATT and SNEGSKA (reference sequence). The CDR3 protein is CSATGTRGNYEQYF. Here the CDR3 DNA reads TGCAGTGCCACCGGGACCCGAGGGAACTACGAGCAGTACTTC.

This clonotype showed up just a few times. The CDR3 spells CASSTYRGFNTGELFF. DNA for the CDR3: TGTGCCAGCAGCACTTACAGGGGGTTTAACACCGGGGAGCTGTTTTTT. The chain joins TRBV11-2 to TRBJ2-2; 8 nucleotides match TRBD1. V was clipped by 5 bases and J by 2 bases; unmatched bases: 7. The germline V gene has CDR1 SGHAT and CDR2 FQNNGV. This CDR3 is 16 amino acids long.

This clonotype was seen a handful of times. The DNA of the CDR3 is TGTGCCAGCAGAACGGAACGGATGGCGCCGACCTACGAGCAGTACTTC. Residues: CASRTERMAPTYEQYF. V is TRBV6-1 and J is TRBJ2-7; no definite D call. This CDR3 has 16 residues. V was trimmed by 6 bases and J by 2 bases, leaving 20 bases between them. Germline CDR1 is MNHNS and CDR2 is SASEGT.

The chain is built from TRBV27 and TRBJ2-4, with 10 positions matching TRBD1. The CDR3 consists of 17 residues. The germline V gene has CDR1 MNHEY and CDR2 SMNVEV (reference sequence). The J segment lost 3 bases and the V segment lost 4 bases, leaving 9 bases of the junction unmatched. CDR3 sequence (DNA): TGTGCCAGCAGTTCCTTCGGGACAGGGGAAGGCAAAAACATTCAGTACTTC. This codes for CASSSFGTGEGKNIQYF.

The chain couples TRBV4-2 to TRBJ2-1; the match to TRBD2 covers 9 bases. The V segment lost 0 bases and the J segment 9 bases; nucleotides outside the gene matches: 12. CDR3 length equals 17 residues. Germline V gene data show CDR1 as LGHNA and CDR2 as YNFKEQ. For the CDR3, the DNA is TGTGCCAGCAGCCAAGACTTTAGGGGCGGGAGGGAGGTTGAGCAGTTCTTC. Its translation: CASSQDFRGGREVEQFF.

This clonotype was detected only a few times. The chain carries TRBV29-1 and TRBJ2-3; TRBD2 aligns across 8 bases. The CDR3 covers 12 residues. The germline CDR1 and CDR2 sequences are SQVTM and ANQGSEA. The junction had 5 bases not matched to a gene; V was cut back by 6 bases and J by 6 bases. CDR3 sequence: CSVREGLDTQYF. CDR3 bases: TGCAGCGTACGGGAGGGCCTCGATACGCAGTATTTT.

There are many counts of this clonotype. The rearrangement links TRBV5-1 to TRBJ1-5; D unclear. CDR1 and CDR2 from the germline V gene are SGHRS and YFSETQ. This CDR3 contains 14 residues. V was trimmed by 0 bases and J by 6 bases, leaving 10 bases between them. In nucleotides, the CDR3 is TGCGCCAGCAGCTTGGGCCGAGAAGGTCAGCCCCAGCATTTT. Its protein is CASSLGREGQPQHF.

The rearrangement links TRBV5-5 to TRBJ2-1; D may be TRBD2 (6 bases). Germline CDR1 SGHKS, CDR2 YYEKEE (reference sequence). The CDR3 totals 15 residues. The V end was cut by 4 bases, the J end by 2 bases, with 13 bases between. The CDR3: CASSQGLATYNEQFF. The CDR3, as DNA: TGTGCCAGCAGCCAGGGACTGGCTACCTACAATGAGCAGTTCTTC.

The gene calls are TRBV6-5 and TRBJ2-7, with 8 bases that match TRBD2. Germline V gives CDR1 MNHEY, CDR2 SVGAGI. The CDR3 is made up of 16 amino acids. V trimming: 0 bases; J trimming: 3 bases; junction bases outside the gene matches: 7. The CDR3 spells CASSYSTTSGNYEQYF. Written as DNA, the CDR3 is TGTGCCAGCAGTTACTCGACTACTAGCGGAAACTACGAGCAGTACTTC.

This clonotype was counted at least ten times. V usage is TRBV5-4 and J usage is TRBJ2-7; 8 bases fit TRBD1. V lost 1 base to trimming and J lost 4 bases; unmatched junction nucleotides: 7. The CDR3 runs 15 residues. The germline V gene encodes CDR1 SGHNT and CDR2 YYREEE (reference sequence). CDR3 sequence (DNA): TGTGCCAGCAGCTTGAAGGGACAGGCATTATACGAGCAGTACTTC. As protein: CASSLKGQALYEQYF.

V gene TRBV28 combines with J gene TRBJ2-7; no definite D call. The CDR3 totals 12 residues. Germline assignment: CDR1 MDHEN and CDR2 SYDVKM. The ends were cut back, 8 bases at V and 0 bases at J, with 8 bases in the middle. CDR3 sequence reads: CASFRSSYEQYF. For the CDR3, the DNA is TGTGCCAGCTTCAGGAGCTCCTACGAGCAGTACTTC. Full variable domain (rest looked up from reference TRBV28 and TRBJ2-7): DVKVTQSSRYLVKRTGEKVFLECVQDMDHENMFWYRQDPGLGLRLIYFSYDVKMKEKGDIPEGYSVSREKKERFSLILESASTNQTSMYLCASFRSSYEQYFGPGTRLTVT.

V is TRBV24-1 and J is TRBJ1-1; perhaps TRBD1 as D (6 bases). In germline, CDR1 is KGHDR, CDR2 SFDVKD. The CDR3 length is 12 residues. Trimming left V 4 bases short and J 7 bases short, with 9 bases between. The CDR3 nucleotides are TGTGCCACCAGTGAGGGAGGGGGTGAAGCTTTCTTT. Translation: CATSEGGGEAFF.

This sequence joins TRBV29-1 and TRBJ1-1, with 7 nucleotides matching TRBD1. Germline values: CDR1 SQVTM, CDR2 ANQGSEA. The CDR3 runs 13 residues. V was clipped by 6 bases and J by 4 bases; unmatched bases: 8. CDR3 nucleotides: TGCAGCGTAGCAAGGGGGCTGGGCACTGAAGCTTTCTTT. Translating gives CSVARGLGTEAFF.

The chain employs TRBV12-3 or TRBV12-4 and TRBJ2-3; tentatively, D is TRBD2 (5 bases). There are 15 residues in the CDR3. The V end was cut by 4 bases, the J end by 3 bases, with 14 bases between. The CDR3 nucleotides are TGTGCCAGCAGTTCGAACACGTGGAGGACAGATACGCAGTATTTT. Translated: CASSSNTWRTDTQYF.

CDR3 sequence: CSIAGDSETQYF. DNA for the CDR3: TGCAGTATAGCGGGAGACAGCGAGACCCAGTACTTC. V and J are TRBV20-1 and TRBJ2-5; TRBD2 aligns across 9 bases. This CDR3 spans 12 amino acids. Trimming cost V 8 bases and J 5 bases; bases outside gene matches: 6. Germline lookup yields CDR1 DFQATT and CDR2 SNEGSKA (reference sequence).